The entry below gives a single T cell receptor beta chain sequence along with its context. V lost 6 bases and J lost 3, with 23 bases in between. This CDR3 contains 17 residues. The germline CDR1 and CDR2 sequences are MDHEN and SYDVKM. This specimen belongs to a study of somatic mutations in cytotoxic T cells in rheumatoid arthritis. Sequencing was performed with immunoSEQ multiplex PCR; in TCRdb, only in-frame clones are kept and a portion is missing. This sample has 3,600 or so clones, with less than 85% found just once. The J gene is TRBJ2-5, the V gene TRBV28, with a possible D match to TRBD2 (6 bases). The TCR originated in a man aged 40-50 years with rheumatoid arthritis. Sequencing was performed on CD8+ T cells sorted from blood. CDR3 DNA sequence: TGTGCCAGCAGGGACCTCCGGGACTTAGAAAGAGAAGAGACCCAGTACTTC. This codes for CASRDLRDLEREETQYF.